This passage covers 29 T cell receptor beta chains from one sample sequenced in a study of blood T cell repertoires in COVID-19. The data were produced by immunoSEQ multiplex PCR, yet TCRdb's version contains in-frame clones alone and is incomplete. The table records tens of thousands of clones, about 80% of them present only once. Sequencing was done on a sample of peripheral blood. These receptors were taken from a human donor in a cohort sampled during active COVID-19.

This sequence joins TRBV4-2 and TRBJ2-3; TRBD2 matches 10 bases. In germline, CDR1 is LGHNA, CDR2 YNFKEQ. V shed 0 bases and J 3 bases; nucleotides not matched to a gene: 12. The CDR3 runs 19 residues. The CDR3 DNA follows: TGTGCCAGCAGCCAAGATCGGGCTAGCGGGAGTGGGGGTACAGATACGCAGTATTTT. Protein sequence: CASSQDRASGSGGTDTQYF.

This chain uses TRBV9 with TRBJ2-3, with D possibly TRBD2 on 5 matching bases. The germline V gene encodes CDR1 SGDLS and CDR2 YYNGEE. The CDR3 has 15 residues. Deletions cut 1 base from V and 6 bases from J, with 15 bases between. CDR3 sequence (DNA): TGTGCCAGCAGCGTATATCCCTCCGGGGAGGATACGCAGTATTTT. This gives the protein CASSVYPSGEDTQYF.

This clone appeared once. The gene calls are TRBV6-2 or TRBV6-3 and TRBJ2-7; 8 nucleotides line up with TRBD1. The CDR3 runs to 16 residues. J was trimmed by 0 bases and V by 6 bases; bases with no gene match: 10. From germline, CDR1 is MNHEY and CDR2 SVGEGT. The CDR3 DNA is TGTGCCAGCAGCAAAAAAGGGACAGGCAGCTCCTACGAGCAGTACTTC. Protein sequence: CASSKKGTGSSYEQYF.

The J gene is TRBJ1-1, the V gene TRBV2; D gene unclear. Germline V gene sequence: CDR1 SNHLY, CDR2 FYNNEI. The ends were cut back, 5 bases at V and 5 bases at J, with 9 bases in the middle. This CDR3 has 12 residues. CDR3 DNA sequence: TGTGCCAGCAGTCAAGAAGAGACTGAAGCTTTCTTT. Translation gives CASSQEETEAFF.

The chain links TRBV19 to TRBJ2-1; tentative D call: TRBD2 (7 bases). V was trimmed by 10 bases and J by 7 bases, leaving 11 bases between them. CDR1 LNHDA and CDR2 SQIVND come from the germline V gene (reference sequence). CDR3 length: 11 residues. For the CDR3, the DNA is TGTGCCACCGAGGGGGGGAATGAGCAGTTCTTC. The encoded protein is CATEGGNEQFF. Together with reference TRBV19 and TRBJ2-1, the CDR3 gives the full variable domain: DGGITQSPKYLFRKEGQNVTLSCEQNLNHDAMYWYRQDPGQGLRLIYYSQIVNDFQKGDIAEGYSVSREKKESFPLTVTSAQKNPTAFYLCATEGGNEQFFGPGTRLTVL.

The chain joins TRBV6-5 to TRBJ2-7, with 7 bases fitting TRBD1. With V trimmed by 4 bases and J by 4 bases, 7 bases remained unmatched. CDR1 and CDR2 from the germline V gene are MNHEY and SVGAGI. The CDR3 runs 14 residues. The CDR3 region is CASSFRGSHYEQYF. In DNA, the CDR3 is TGTGCCAGCAGTTTCAGGGGGTCCCATTACGAGCAGTACTTC.

This chain uses TRBV9 with TRBJ1-2; 9 nucleotides align to TRBD1. Germline V gene sequence: CDR1 SGDLS, CDR2 YYNGEE. The V gene end was trimmed by 0 bases and the J gene end by 8 bases; junction bases not matched to a gene: 17. The CDR3 is made up of 18 amino acids. CDR3 sequence: CASSVGSGTGIGGGGYTF. The CDR3 DNA sequence: TGTGCCAGCAGCGTAGGATCAGGGACAGGGATCGGCGGAGGGGGCTACACCTTC.

This chain joins TRBV10-3 and TRBJ2-2, with D possibly TRBD1 on 5 matching bases. Germline V lookup: CDR1 ENHRY, CDR2 SYGVKD. V shed 3 bases and J shed 6 bases, with 11 bases lying between them. CDR3 length: 14 amino acids. DNA for the CDR3: TGTGCCATCAGTGATGGGGCCGGACCCGGGGAGCTGTTTTTT. The encoded protein is CAISDGAGPGELFF.

Only a few counts were recorded for this clone. The chain couples TRBV5-1 to TRBJ2-3, with a tentative D call TRBD1 (5 bases). This CDR3 spans 15 amino acids. CDR1 is SGHRS and CDR2 is YFSETQ in the germline V gene. V shed 3 bases and J shed 0 bases, with 11 bases lying between them. The CDR3 bases are TGCGCCAGCAGCTCCCTCAAGGGGAGCACAGATACGCAGTATTTT. Amino acids: CASSSLKGSTDTQYF.

The rearrangement links TRBV5-1 to TRBJ2-7, with 9 bases fitting TRBD2. With V trimmed by 0 bases and J by 0 bases, 7 bases remained unmatched. The CDR3 sequence is 17 residues long. The germline V gene encodes CDR1 SGHRS and CDR2 YFSETQ. The CDR3 loop is CASSLAAGGPSSYEQYF. The CDR3 coding sequence is TGCGCCAGCAGCTTGGCAGCGGGGGGTCCCTCCTCCTACGAGCAGTACTTC.

The CDR3 sequence: CASSLYRQGGITF. CDR3 coding DNA: TGTGCCAGCAGTTTATATAGACAGGGTGGGATCACCTTC. The chain joins TRBV27 to TRBJ1-2, with TRBD1 matching over 7 bases. After removal of 1 base from V and 13 bases from J, the junction contained 9 bases not matched to a gene. CDR1 and CDR2 from the germline V gene are MNHEY and SMNVEV (reference sequence). The CDR3 covers 13 residues.

This clone was picked up one time. The chain employs TRBV7-2 and TRBJ1-3; the D is unclear. The CDR3 contains 13 residues. V was shortened by 3 bases and J by 0 bases, with 3 bases between the two germline ends. CDR1 is SGHTA and CDR2 is FQGNSA in the germline V gene. The DNA for the CDR3 is TGTGCCAGCAGCTTTTACTCTGGAAACACCATATATTTT. Encoded protein: CASSFYSGNTIYF.

V usage is TRBV19 and J usage is TRBJ1-2; 7 bases agree with TRBD1. CDR1 is LNHDA and CDR2 is SQIVND in the germline V gene (reference sequence). This CDR3 region has 17 residues. V was clipped by 2 bases and J by 6 bases; unmatched bases: 15. CDR3 coding DNA: TGTGCCAGTAGTATATCACGAGGGGGCCGGTCTCTCAATGGCTACACCTTC. It codes for CASSISRGGRSLNGYTF.

CDR3 sequence reads: CASSQVGRGNEKLFF. The CDR3 nucleotides are TGTGCCAGCAGCCAAGTCGGCAGGGGGAATGAAAAACTGTTTTTT. The chain combines TRBV3-1 (or the pseudogene TRBV3-2) with TRBJ1-4, with TRBD1 matching over 7 bases. The V gene end was trimmed by 1 base and the J gene end by 5 bases; junction bases not matched to a gene: 4. The CDR3 contains 15 residues. Germline V lookup: CDR1 LGHDT, CDR2 YNNKEL (reference sequence).

A few counts support this clone. The chain combines TRBV7-3 with TRBJ1-1; possibly TRBD1 for D (6 bases). Germline V gene data show CDR1 as SGHTA and CDR2 as FQGTGA. With 5 bases removed from V and 7 bases from J, the gap between germline ends came to 23 bases. The CDR3 runs to 16 residues. The CDR3 here is CASSPLGPTGKFEAFF. The CDR3 coding sequence is TGTGCCAGCAGCCCCCTAGGGCCGACAGGAAAGTTTGAAGCTTTCTTT.

The chain couples TRBV3-1 (or the pseudogene TRBV3-2) to TRBJ2-3; D unclear. Germline V gene lookup returns CDR1 LGHDT and CDR2 YNNKEL (reference sequence). The CDR3 is 13 residues long. The ends were cut back, 1 base at V and 6 bases at J, with 8 bases in the middle. In DNA, the CDR3 is TGTGCCAGCAGCCAAGGGTGGGCGGATACGCAGTATTTT. It translates to CASSQGWADTQYF.

The chain combines TRBV19 with TRBJ1-3, with no clear D. V was pared by 9 bases and J by 4 bases, with 4 bases between. CDR3 length equals 10 residues. CDR1 LNHDA and CDR2 SQIVND come from the germline V gene (reference sequence). CDR3 protein: CASLGNTIYF. The DNA for the CDR3 is TGTGCCAGCCTAGGAAACACCATATATTTT. Together with reference TRBV19 and TRBJ1-3, the CDR3 gives the full variable domain: DGGITQSPKYLFRKEGQNVTLSCEQNLNHDAMYWYRQDPGQGLRLIYYSQIVNDFQKGDIAEGYSVSREKKESFPLTVTSAQKNPTAFYLCASLGNTIYFGEGSWLTVV.

J is TRBJ2-7 and V is TRBV6-5, with 9 nucleotides matching TRBD1. Germline trimming cut 2 bases from V and 4 bases from J; bases unmatched to any gene: 9. This CDR3 spans 16 amino acids. Germline loops: CDR1 MNHEY, CDR2 SVGAGI. CDR3 sequence: CASSYHLPGQGYEQYF. As DNA, the CDR3 is TGTGCCAGCAGTTACCATCTCCCGGGACAGGGTTACGAGCAGTACTTC.

This chain joins TRBV18 and TRBJ2-5; TRBD2 aligns across 9 bases. The CDR3 runs to 16 residues. Germline V gives CDR1 KGHSH, CDR2 LQKENI. V lost 2 bases and J lost 4; bases outside the gene matches: 8. This chain's CDR3 is CASSPSSSGTSETQYF. In DNA form, the CDR3 reads TGTGCCAGCTCACCAAGCTCTAGCGGGACGTCAGAGACCCAGTACTTC.

J is TRBJ2-7 and V is TRBV6-5; no definite D call. Germline assignment: CDR1 MNHEY and CDR2 SVGAGI. The CDR3 is made up of 10 amino acids. With 8 bases removed from V and 5 bases from J, the gap between germline ends came to 7 bases. The CDR3 nucleotides read TGTGCCAGCGGCCTCCACGAGCAGTACTTC. Translated, it gives CASGLHEQYF.

CDR3 DNA: TGTGCCAGCAGCTTAAGGGGGCAGGTACTTAGCTCTGGAAACACCATATATTTT. It yields the protein CASSLRGQVLSSGNTIYF. The rearrangement uses TRBV7-8 and TRBJ1-3; 7 positions match TRBD1. This CDR3 contains 18 residues. The V gene end was trimmed by 2 bases and the J gene end by 0 bases; junction bases not matched to a gene: 10. CDR1 and CDR2 from the germline V gene are SGHVS and FQNEAQ.

V gene TRBV7-6 combines with J gene TRBJ1-2, with D perhaps TRBD1 (5 bases). Looked up from germline, CDR1 is SGHVS and CDR2 is FNYEAQ. This CDR3 contains 15 residues. The ends were cut back, 1 base at V and 3 bases at J, with 12 bases in the middle. The CDR3 DNA follows: TGTGCCAGCAGCTTAGTGTCAGGGACTCACTATGGCTACACCTTC. It yields the protein CASSLVSGTHYGYTF.

The chain recombines TRBV5-1 with TRBJ2-5, with 10 bases that match TRBD2. This CDR3 is built from 15 residues. Germline V gene data show CDR1 as SGHRS and CDR2 as YFSETQ. With V trimmed by 0 bases and J by 5 bases, 4 bases remained unmatched. In DNA form, the CDR3 reads TGCGCCAGCAGCTTGGGTGCTAGCGGGAGTGAGACCCAGTACTTC. It translates to CASSLGASGSETQYF.

This clone showed up just a few times. V and J are TRBV7-3 and TRBJ2-1; TRBD2 might be the D (6 bases). Trimming cost V 4 bases and J 5 bases, with 12 bases left between them. Germline V gene data show CDR1 as SGHTA and CDR2 as FQGTGA. The CDR3 has 14 residues. CDR3 loop: CASSSGLSHNEQFF. In DNA form, the CDR3 reads TGTGCCAGCAGCTCGGGACTCTCGCACAATGAGCAGTTCTTC.

The chain recombines TRBV6-5 with TRBJ2-2, with D possibly TRBD2 on 5 matching bases. V was clipped by 4 bases and J by 0 bases, with 9 bases between them. The CDR3 is made up of 15 amino acids. The germline gives CDR1 MNHEY, CDR2 SVGAGI. The CDR3 sequence: CASSFSSPNTGELFF. CDR3 sequence (DNA): TGTGCCAGCAGTTTTTCTAGCCCGAACACCGGGGAGCTGTTTTTT.

The J gene is TRBJ1-6, the V gene TRBV30, with 9 bases aligning to TRBD1. The CDR3 is 13 amino acids. The V and J ends lost 8 bases and 7 bases, in that order; junction bases with no gene match: 6. Germline CDR1 reads GTSNPN; CDR2 reads SVGIG (reference sequence). The CDR3 DNA is TGTGCCGGCTCCGGGACAGGGAATTCACCCCTCCACTTT. Translating gives CAGSGTGNSPLHF.

This chain connects TRBV4-3 to TRBJ2-1; the match to TRBD2 covers 11 bases. With V trimmed by 0 bases and J by 8 bases, 21 bases remained unmatched. The CDR3 consists of 21 residues. Germline assignment: CDR1 LGHNA and CDR2 YSLEER. CDR3 region: CASSQEATGVVGLAERDEQFF. CDR3 nucleotides: TGCGCCAGCAGCCAAGAGGCGACAGGCGTCGTGGGACTAGCGGAACGGGATGAGCAGTTCTTC.

The V gene is TRBV5-6, the J gene TRBJ2-4, with 7 bases that match TRBD2. Germline V gene data show CDR1 as SGHDT and CDR2 as YYEEEE. This CDR3 contains 15 residues. Losses at the gene ends were 2 bases for V and 6 bases for J; bases not matched to a gene: 8. DNA for the CDR3: TGTGCCAGCAGCTTCATGGGGAGGGTAGCAAACATTCAGTACTTC. Translated, it gives CASSFMGRVANIQYF.

V usage is TRBV11-2 and J usage is TRBJ2-3; D is ambiguous. There are 19 residues in the CDR3. The germline CDR1 and CDR2 sequences are SGHAT and FQNNGV. V was trimmed by 5 bases and J by 0 bases, leaving 24 bases between them. The CDR3 protein is CASSRWVERRRASTDTQYF. CDR3 in DNA: TGTGCCAGCAGCCGTTGGGTGGAACGGCGGCGCGCTAGCACAGATACGCAGTATTTT.